The 3 T cell receptor beta chains in this list originate from one sample, sequenced in a study of blood T cell repertoires in COVID-19. Profiling relied on immunoSEQ multiplex PCR, and the TCRdb table lists in-frame clones only, not all of them. The repertoire consists of some 350,000 clones, with around 91% occurring once and the leading ten covering about 3.5%. The source material was peripheral blood. Receptors originate from a woman aged 18-29 years who had recovered from COVID-19.

The V gene is TRBV19, the J gene TRBJ1-5, with TRBD1 as a possible D gene (6 bases). The V gene lost 9 bases and the J gene lost 4 bases, with 13 bases spanning the gap. Germline CDR1 is LNHDA and CDR2 is SQIVND (reference sequence). The CDR3 totals 13 residues. The CDR3 here is CASGEGGNQPQHF. CDR3 DNA sequence: TGTGCCAGCGGGGAGGGGGGAAATCAGCCCCAGCATTTT.

The chain uses TRBV6-5 and TRBJ2-1; tentative D call: TRBD2 (5 bases). CDR3 size: 13 residues. Germline V CDR1 and CDR2: MNHEY, SVGAGI. With 6 bases removed from V and 7 bases from J, the gap between germline ends came to 13 bases. The CDR3 coding sequence is TGTGCCAGCAGCCCCCGGAGAGGGAATGAGCAGTTCTTC. Protein: CASSPRRGNEQFF.

The chain recombines TRBV2 with TRBJ2-3; 9 positions match TRBD2. Germline V gene data show CDR1 as SNHLY and CDR2 as FYNNEI. There are 19 residues in the CDR3. The V gene end was trimmed by 2 bases and the J gene end by 4 bases; junction bases not matched to a gene: 16. CDR3 loop: CASSELHPRLAAWPDTQYF. CDR3 DNA sequence: TGTGCCAGCAGTGAACTCCATCCCCGACTAGCGGCGTGGCCAGATACGCAGTATTTT.